This is a list of T cell receptor beta chains from one sample in a study of T cells in Graves' hyperthyroidism and ophthalmopathy. TCRdb recomputed calls from the multiplex PCR reads with MiXCR, one row per CDR3 protein. The table has about 520,000 distinct CDR3 sequences, 24% seen once. Source material: blood. The receptors originated from a woman younger than 45 with Graves' ophthalmopathy. Both conserved end residues are part of each CDR3. Fields, in order: V gene, CDR3 protein.

v_call: TRBV12-3/TRBV12-4; cdr3_aa: CASSSSPGTGRNQPQHF
v_call: TRBV6-5; cdr3_aa: CASSSGNYNSPLHF
v_call: TRBV4-1; cdr3_aa: CASSQVKGQPQHF
v_call: TRBV11-2; cdr3_aa: CASSLAWGSNEQYF
v_call: TRBV6-1; cdr3_aa: CASSEPAQGSYEQYF
v_call: TRBV20-1; cdr3_aa: CSARGLAYKETQYF
v_call: TRBV2; cdr3_aa: CASRTRAGYGYTF
v_call: TRBV28; cdr3_aa: CASSPTITGVSYEQYF
v_call: TRBV28; cdr3_aa: CASSYDSSNQPQHF
v_call: TRBV7-8; cdr3_aa: CASSFLIRTSGTGELFF
v_call: TRBV28; cdr3_aa: CASHSLRPGANGELFF
v_call: TRBV6-1; cdr3_aa: CASTPGTANTIYF
v_call: TRBV7-9; cdr3_aa: CASSAGRDSIYGYTF
v_call: TRBV29-1; cdr3_aa: CSAPTRTGESGYTF
v_call: TRBV14; cdr3_aa: CASSQPGLKAKNIQYF
v_call: TRBV3-1; cdr3_aa: CASSQGSTGVQETQYF
v_call: TRBV7-2; cdr3_aa: CASSLALDPDTQYF
v_call: TRBV7-2; cdr3_aa: CASSPSSLYEQYF
v_call: TRBV20-1; cdr3_aa: CSGIPPHEIDQPQHF
v_call: TRBV6-1; cdr3_aa: CASRRPGASDYHYGYTF
v_call: TRBV20-1; cdr3_aa: CSAPLDRSGNQPQHF
v_call: TRBV20-1; cdr3_aa: CSARDWKRGLDEAFF
v_call: TRBV29-1; cdr3_aa: CSVVGQPATYEQYF
v_call: TRBV5-1; cdr3_aa: CASSPLTGSGTEAFF
v_call: TRBV6-5; cdr3_aa: CASSYTGTGNEAFF
v_call: TRBV3-1; cdr3_aa: CACATNTEAFF
v_call: TRBV20-1; cdr3_aa: CSASFREGYLNTEAFF
v_call: TRBV12-3/TRBV12-4; cdr3_aa: CASSPGRLTYEQYF
v_call: TRBV7-2; cdr3_aa: CASSLEGGITEAFF
v_call: TRBV15; cdr3_aa: CATSRGGLAYAGNTIYF
v_call: TRBV12-3/TRBV12-4; cdr3_aa: CASSYGGGEKLFF
v_call: TRBV29-1; cdr3_aa: CSFRSVFNTEAFF
v_call: TRBV28; cdr3_aa: CASSFLGQPQHF
v_call: TRBV29-1; cdr3_aa: CSVMTDPTEAFF
v_call: TRBV5-1; cdr3_aa: CASSLWDRNTEAFF
v_call: TRBV12-3/TRBV12-4; cdr3_aa: CASTMGGAGYTF
v_call: TRBV20-1; cdr3_aa: CSVRGTVNTEAFF
v_call: TRBV9; cdr3_aa: CASSVAIGQGASQETQYF
v_call: TRBV29-1; cdr3_aa: CSVAARDASGNTIYF
v_call: TRBV6-8; cdr3_aa: CASSYSNRDSNTEAFF
v_call: TRBV10-2; cdr3_aa: CASSVQGGGTGELFF
v_call: TRBV12-3/TRBV12-4; cdr3_aa: CASSPGTGAQHF
v_call: TRBV19; cdr3_aa: CASSISYGNTGELFF
v_call: TRBV6-5; cdr3_aa: CASSYDRSQETQYF